This T cell receptor (beta chain) was recorded in a study of blood T cells in healthy people across ages (dated by TCRdb to about 2015). With respect to the entire study: In model experiments, roughly one uniquely barcoded TCR beta cDNA molecule per two T cells was captured by template switching. Using deep sequencing normalized with unique cDNA molecular identifiers, the study measured how TCR beta repertoire diversity changes with age. Donors were grouped into four age groups: young (average about 15 years), middle-aged (about 38), aged (62) and long-lived (approximately 81). To avoid experimental bias, donors of different ages were spread randomly across the sequencing lanes. Using the same blood draw, the study looked at two additional independent replicas of 1 million unique cDNA reads for two donors, one aged 18 to 29 and the other aged 80 or older.

Trimming removed 0 bases from V and 2 bases from J, leaving 14 bases between the germline ends. In the germline V gene, CDR1 corresponds to MGHRA and CDR2 to YSYEKL. The CDR3 runs 17 amino acids, cysteine and phenylalanine included. Only the CDR3 DNA is retained, 51 bases long and in frame from the first base. General study outcomes and caveats: Bulk unsorted PBMC profiling prevented conclusive comparison of naive and antigen-experienced compartments. Observed TCR beta diversity per million T cells fell roughly linearly with age, and a significant reduction was already apparent by age around 40. The percentage of naive T cells measured by flow cytometry correlated strongly with observed TCR beta diversity. Estimates of total diversity from one million sequenced T cells were regarded as lower bounds and underestimates. The long-lived group showed more naive CD4+ T cells, fewer expanded clones and increased TCR diversity than the aged group, suggesting age selection. Because donor CMV infection status was unknown, age-related changes in expanded clonotypes were potentially confounded.

Library preparation was by 5' RACE. Data came from an Illumina HiSeq 2500. A second PCR of about 6 to 11 cycles was performed with a sample-barcoded 5' primer and a J-beta primer mix. A template-switch 5' adaptor carrying 12 random nucleotides introduced a unique molecular identifier onto each TCR beta cDNA molecule. Each sample yielded at least 2.5 million CDR3-containing paired-end reads. First-strand cDNA was synthesized from all RNA with the Mint cDNA synthesis kit, primed by a TRBC-specific oligonucleotide. All cDNA was treated with uracil-DNA glycosylase and then went through a first 18-cycle PCR with the universal primers M1SS and BC2_uni_R. As for the authors' bioinformatics: For normalization, 1 million high-quality reads, each with a distinct molecular identifier, were randomly selected from each sample. Instead of being binned into consensus sequences, reads that shared molecular identifiers were thrown out. MiTCR, set to a Q25 quality threshold and the strictest error-elimination algorithm, was used for CDR3 identification, clonotype clustering and error correction. A nonparametric unseen species model using Euler transformation provided a lower-bound estimate of total TCR beta diversity. TCRdb handled the public reads itself, with Q25 trimming in fastp and clone calling in MiXCR, and kept productive beta chains. Rows with one shared CDR3 protein collapse into an entry with the most common genes and DNA. The V and J calls were not made by the authors but by TCRdb's processing. The sample includes about 640,000 distinct CDR3 sequences, with under 65% observed a single time. The ten largest make up around 37% of the sample.

Concerning this clonotype: The antigen this receptor binds is unknown. No base quality values were provided; no much bigger clone lies one nucleotide off.

Systemically healthy Caucasian individuals from Russia, approximately 39 in total and aged roughly 6 to 100 years, were included as donors. Each donor gave 8 to 10 milliliters of peripheral blood, collected into EDTA-treated Vacutainer tubes. Ficoll-Paque density-gradient centrifugation was used to isolate PBMCs, with at least 6 million per sample. Trizol reagent was used to extract total RNA from the PBMCs, yielding at least 5 micrograms per sample. The percentages of naive CD45RAhigh/CD27high T cells were determined by flow cytometry on a PBMC aliquot from every donor. Sample: blood. The receptor's source is a man aged 55 to 70 in good health. Recombination connected TRBV4-1 to TRBJ1-3, with an unclear D gene assignment. The CDR3 protein: CASSQDQGEATGNTIYF. The base sequence is TGCGCCAGCAGCCAAGATCAAGGTGAGGCTACTGGAAACACCATATATTTT.